A single sample gave rise to the 11 T cell receptor delta chains below, sequenced in a study of γδ T cells in repeated Plasmodium falciparum infection. TCRdb reran clone calling via CATT on the multiplex PCR reads. The table shows 85,000 to 90,000 delta-chain clones, with about 1.5% occurring only once. Vgamma9/Vdelta2+ and Vdelta2-negative gammadelta T cells were flow-sorted from PBMC for bulk sequencing. Sample: gamma-delta T cells from blood. Receptor source: a pool of human donors (malaria-infected and uninfected, not separated).

This clone came up many times. V usage is TRDV1 and J usage is TRDJ1; TRDD3 might be the D (7 bases). Per germline, CDR1 TSWWSYY and CDR2 QGS. The CDR3 runs 21 residues. The V end lost 2 bases, the J end lost 0 bases, and 28 bases lay between the germline ends. The CDR3: CALGECPTFLGGPLYTDKLIF. CDR3 in DNA: TGTGCTCTTGGGGAATGTCCTACTTTCCTGGGGGGCCCACTATACACCGATAAACTCATCTTT.

As to this clone: The TCRdb protein, from a much larger clone, departs from this DNA's translation at residue 8, likely by read error; the protein shown derives from the DNA. The V gene is TRDV2, the J gene TRDJ3, with TRDD3 matching over 10 bases. TCRdb records no J gene; here it was assigned by comparing the DNA to germline. The germline gives CDR1 GEAIGNYY, CDR2 EKD. After removal of 0 bases from V and 0 bases from J, the junction contained 7 bases not matched to a gene. The CDR3 is 20 amino acids. The CDR3 here is CACDTVRAGGYSWDTRQMFF. CDR3 coding DNA: TGTGCCTGTGACACCGTGAGGGCTGGGGGATACTCCTGGGACACCCGACAGATGTTTTTC.

This clone was detected a few times. TCRdb's protein, taken from a much larger clone, differs from this DNA's translation at residue 7, likely owing to a read error; the protein displayed comes from the DNA. J is TRDJ1 and V is TRDV2; perhaps TRDD3 as D (5 bases). Per germline, CDR1 GEAIGNYY and CDR2 EKD. The CDR3 is made up of 16 amino acids. V dropped 3 bases and J dropped 0 bases, with 16 bases sitting between them. CDR3 DNA sequence: TGTGCCTGTGACGGGTTAGCGGGGGCTTACACCGATAAACTCATCTTT. The encoded protein is CACDGLAGAYTDKLIF.

This clone was recorded at least ten times. The chain is built from TRDV1 and TRDJ1; 7 nucleotides line up with TRDD3. The length of the CDR3 is 24 residues. Germline CDR1 TSWWSYY, CDR2 QGS. Unmatched junction bases numbered 30, after V lost 2 bases and J lost 0 bases. CDR3 bases: TGTGCTCTTGGGGAAGGTCGACCGTGGGCGAGGCCTACCCAACTGGGGTTCGACACCGATAAACTCATCTTT. This gives the protein CALGEGRPWARPTQLGFDTDKLIF.

This clone was seen more than once but under ten times. TCRdb has a much larger clone's protein, which differs at residue 3 from the translation of this DNA, likely because of a read error; what is shown is the protein translated from the DNA. The gene calls are TRDV1 and TRDJ1; 12 bases fit TRDD3. The J gene comes from matching the DNA to germline here; TCRdb lacks it. The germline V gene has CDR1 TSWWSYY and CDR2 QGS. This CDR3 is built from 21 residues. The CDR3 nucleotides read TGTGCTTTTGGGGAACGTATGTCCTACTGGGGGATACTGTATCGTCTCGATAAACTCATCTTT. Translating it yields CAFGERMSYWGILYRLDKLIF.

Details on this clone: A single base is all that separates this from a far larger clone, so a read error is likely. The same CDR3 also results from other DNA sequences found in this sample. The CDR3 protein is CALLTATRSSADKLIF. The CDR3 bases are TGTGCCCTTCTGACCGCAACAAGGAGTTCGGCCGATAAACTCATCTTT. The chain couples TRDV1 to TRDJ1, with a possible D match to TRDD2 (5 bases). The CDR3 length is 16 residues. Germline lookup yields CDR1 TSWWSYY and CDR2 QGS.

This clone turned up a few times. For this DNA, TCRdb reports the protein of a much larger clone, which diverges at residue 14, most likely from a read error; the protein presented here is translated directly from the DNA. CDR3: CACDSRRRTGVLGGTTDKLIF. CDR3 coding DNA: TGTGCCTGTGACAGCAGACGACGGACGGGGGTACTGGGGGGTACGACCGATAAACTCATCTTT. This chain links TRDV2 with TRDJ1; 8 bases match TRDD3. Assignment of the J gene here rests on matching the DNA to germline, because TCRdb gives none. This CDR3 region has 21 residues. Per germline, CDR1 GEAIGNYY and CDR2 EKD. The V segment lost 2 bases and the J segment 2 bases; nucleotides outside the gene matches: 24.

For this clone: The protein given by TCRdb reflects a much larger clone and differs at residue 18 from this DNA's translation, likely from a read error; the protein shown is the DNA's translation. The J gene went uncalled, whereas the V gene is TRDV2; the table's D call of TRDD3 was not tested on the DNA. The V gene's germline CDR1 is GEAIGNYY and CDR2 EKD. The CDR3 contains 20 residues. CDR3 region: CACDTLPYSGGIRGPDKPIF. In nucleotides, the CDR3 is TGTGCCTGTGACACCCTCCCGTACTCGGGGGGGATACGGGGGCCCGATAAACCCATCTTT.

There are a few counts of this clone. A far bigger clonotype differs at one base, so this is likely a read error. This specimen includes other DNA sequences encoding the same CDR3. V gene TRDV1 combines with J gene TRDJ2; a possible D gene is TRDD1 (5 bases). The CDR3 extends over 21 amino acids. The V gene's germline CDR1 is TSWWSYY and CDR2 QGS. Trimming took off 2 bases at V and 4 bases at J, with 29 bases between the two ends. Here the CDR3 reads CALGEESYHEMGKGETAQLFF. In nucleotides, the CDR3 is TGTGCTCTTGGGGAAGAGTCGTACCATGAAATGGGCAAAGGAGAGACAGCACAACTCTTCTTT.

This clone was found a few times. A single base is all that separates this from a far larger clone, so a read error is likely. The same CDR3 arises from other DNA sequences in this sample as well. CDR3 DNA: TGTGCCCTTGGGGAACCCAGCCCTCCCAAATACTGGGGGCTCACCGATAAACTCATCTTT. It yields the protein CALGEPSPPKYWGLTDKLIF. This sequence joins TRDV1 and TRDJ1, with TRDD3 matching 8 bases. The J gene was not available in TCRdb and was assigned here by matching the DNA to germline segments. This CDR3 comprises 20 residues. Germline loops: CDR1 TSWWSYY, CDR2 QGS.

This clone was counted at least ten times. The chain employs TRDV1 and TRDJ3, with 7 bases identical to TRDD3. V dropped 7 bases and J dropped 2; count of bases not matched to a gene: 5. The germline gives CDR1 TSWWSYY, CDR2 QGS. CDR3 size: 16 residues. CDR3: CALALGPPWDTRQMFF. CDR3 DNA: TGTGCTCTTGCACTGGGGCCCCCCTGGGACACCCGACAGATGTTTTTC.